Below are 15 T cell receptor beta chains sequenced from a single sample in a study of shared clonotypes between healthy human individuals. It was CD45RO-negative cells, positively selected for CCR7, that made up naive CD8 cells, with terminally differentiated effector memory CD45RA+ cells excluded. The assay was immunoSEQ multiplex PCR, and TCRdb's table has in-frame clones only and misses some. The sample records roughly 1,800,000 clones, around 96% being singletons. Sequencing was performed on naive CD8+ T cells sorted from blood. These receptors all stem from a man younger than 30 in good health.

The chain carries TRBV27 and TRBJ2-7; 9 bases are a match to TRBD2. Germline lookup yields CDR1 MNHEY and CDR2 SMNVEV (reference sequence). The CDR3 covers 13 residues. V shed 8 bases, J shed 6 bases, and the junction held 8 bases outside the gene matches. This CDR3 is CASGLAGWSEQYF. In nucleotides, the CDR3 is TGTGCCAGCGGTCTAGCGGGATGGTCCGAGCAGTACTTC.

This chain links TRBV19 with TRBJ1-1; possible D gene TRBD1, 6 bases. The CDR3 is made up of 15 amino acids. Between the trimmed V and J ends, which lost 3 bases and 1 base, there was a span of 12 bases. The germline V gene has CDR1 LNHDA and CDR2 SQIVND (reference sequence). The CDR3 DNA reads as TGTGCCAGTAGTATTTCCCGGACAGCGAACACTGAAGCTTTCTTT. This gives the protein CASSISRTANTEAFF. The full variable domain, rest sourced from reference TRBV19 and TRBJ1-1, is DGGITQSPKYLFRKEGQNVTLSCEQNLNHDAMYWYRQDPGQGLRLIYYSQIVNDFQKGDIAEGYSVSREKKESFPLTVTSAQKNPTAFYLCASSISRTANTEAFFGQGTRLTVV.

Turning to this clone: Other DNA sequences in this specimen translate into the identical CDR3. The chain combines TRBV7-9 with TRBJ2-7; unclear D gene. The V gene lost 7 bases and the J gene lost 3 bases, with 7 bases spanning the gap. The CDR3 runs 11 residues. Per germline, CDR1 SEHNR and CDR2 FQNEAQ (reference sequence). The CDR3 coding sequence is TGTGCCAGCACGTCTGACTACGAGCAGTACTTC. Translated: CASTSDYEQYF. Using reference TRBV7-9 and TRBJ2-7 for the parts outside the CDR3, the full variable domain is DTGVSQNPRHKITKRGQNVTFRCDPISEHNRLYWYRQTLGQGPEFLTYFQNEAQLEKSRLLSDRFSAERPKGSFSTLEIQRTEQGDSAMYLCASTSDYEQYFGPGTRLTVT.

The chain uses TRBV27 and TRBJ2-1; D possibly corresponds to TRBD2 (6 bases). CDR1 MNHEY and CDR2 SMNVEV come from the germline V gene (reference sequence). The CDR3 covers 11 residues. V lost 7 bases and J 9 bases, leaving 10 bases between the germline ends. For the CDR3, the DNA is TGTGCCAGCAACGCGGGACGTGAGCAGTTCTTC. Residues: CASNAGREQFF.

The V call is TRBV6-6, the J call TRBJ2-7; 10 nucleotides line up with TRBD2. Per germline, CDR1 MNHNY and CDR2 SVGAGI (reference sequence). With 4 bases clipped from V and 4 bases from J, the junction kept 10 bases outside the gene matches. This CDR3 is 16 amino acids long. Here the CDR3 DNA reads TGTGCCAGCAGTTCTTTACCGTTGACTAGCGGGTACGAGCAGTACTTC. Translated: CASSSLPLTSGYEQYF.

The chain carries TRBV2 and TRBJ2-7; D not resolved. Trimming shortened V by 5 bases and J by 1 base, and 6 bases separated the two germline ends. Germline assignment: CDR1 SNHLY and CDR2 FYNNEI. This CDR3 is 12 amino acids long. CDR3 in DNA: TGTGCCAGCAGTTTTTATTCCTACGAGCAGTACTTC. Encoded protein: CASSFYSYEQYF.

V is TRBV5-1 and J is TRBJ1-1; 9 nucleotides match TRBD1. This CDR3 has 15 amino acids. Trimming cost V 0 bases and J 7 bases; bases outside gene matches: 7. CDR1 SGHRS and CDR2 YFSETQ come from the germline V gene. CDR3 in DNA: TGCGCCAGCAGCTTGGGGGAGACAGGGGGAGATGAAGCTTTCTTT. It codes for CASSLGETGGDEAFF.

This chain links TRBV18 with TRBJ2-7, with 8 bases fitting TRBD2. The CDR3 loop spans 17 amino acids. V trimming: 3 bases; J trimming: 4 bases; junction bases outside the gene matches: 14. CDR1 KGHSH and CDR2 LQKENI come from the germline V gene. The CDR3, as DNA: TGTGCCAGCTCACCCCCCCATGGTTCGGGGGGGCTATACGAGCAGTACTTC. Its protein product is CASSPPHGSGGLYEQYF.

The chain carries TRBV5-4 and TRBJ2-7; TRBD1 is a possible D gene (5 bases). The CDR3 consists of 13 residues. Deletions cut 2 bases from V and 6 bases from J, with 12 bases between. Germline V CDR1 and CDR2: SGHNT, YYREEE (reference sequence). The CDR3 nucleotides are TGTGCCAGCAGCTTATCAGGACAAATCGAGCAGTACTTC. It encodes CASSLSGQIEQYF. The variable domain in full, with the rest retrieved from reference TRBV5-4 and TRBJ2-7, is ETGVTQSPTHLIKTRGQQVTLRCSSQSGHNTVSWYQQALGQGPQFIFQYYREEENGRGNFPPRFSGLQFPNYSSELNVNALELDDSALYLCASSLSGQIEQYFGPGTRLTVT.

The chain employs TRBV6-1 and TRBJ2-5, with no clear D. Germline assignment: CDR1 MNHNS and CDR2 SASEGT. Trimming shortened V by 7 bases and J by 5 bases, and 17 bases separated the two germline ends. The length of the CDR3 is 14 residues. CDR3: CASTIPGDRETQYF. Here the CDR3 DNA reads TGTGCCAGCACAATCCCGGGCGATCGGGAGACCCAGTACTTC.

The CDR3 sequence: CAISLLQGQGYEQYF. The CDR3 nucleotides read TGTGCCATCAGTTTACTACAGGGGCAAGGCTACGAGCAGTACTTC. The chain links TRBV10-3 to TRBJ2-7, with 7 bases lining up with TRBD1. Losses at the gene ends were 5 bases for V and 3 bases for J; bases not matched to a gene: 10. Germline CDR1 reads ENHRY; CDR2 reads SYGVKD. This CDR3 spans 15 amino acids.

The chain carries TRBV29-1 and TRBJ1-2; D remains unclear. The ends were cut back, 4 bases at V and 6 bases at J, with 9 bases in the middle. Germline CDR1 is SQVTM and CDR2 is ANQGSEA. CDR3 length: 11 residues. CDR3 in amino acids: CSVVDSHGYTF. In nucleotides, the CDR3 is TGCAGCGTTGTGGATTCCCATGGCTACACCTTC.

This chain uses TRBV7-2 with TRBJ2-1; a possible D gene is TRBD2 (6 bases). V gave up 1 base and J gave up 8 bases, with 9 bases separating them. The CDR3 contains 13 residues. Germline assignment: CDR1 SGHTA and CDR2 FQGNSA. The CDR3 protein is CASSLEPGDEQFF. The DNA of the CDR3 is TGTGCCAGCAGCTTAGAGCCGGGGGATGAGCAGTTCTTC.

The V gene is TRBV27, the J gene TRBJ2-3; TRBD1 or TRBD2 may be the D gene (6 bases each). This CDR3 contains 15 residues. V was cut by 5 bases and J by 2 bases, with 14 bases left in between. Per the germline V gene, CDR1 is MNHEY and CDR2 is SMNVEV (reference sequence). The CDR3: CASSAAGHYTDTQYF. In nucleotides, the CDR3 is TGTGCCAGCAGTGCGGCGGGACACTACACAGATACGCAGTATTTT.

The CDR3 reads CASRGLAGGPYEQYF. As DNA, the CDR3 is TGTGCCAGCAGGGGACTAGCGGGGGGGCCCTACGAGCAGTACTTC. This rearrangement joins TRBV27 to TRBJ2-7; 16 nucleotides match TRBD2. The V segment lost 6 bases and the J segment 2 bases; nucleotides outside the gene matches: 1. The CDR3 runs 15 residues. Germline V CDR1 and CDR2: MNHEY, SMNVEV (reference sequence).